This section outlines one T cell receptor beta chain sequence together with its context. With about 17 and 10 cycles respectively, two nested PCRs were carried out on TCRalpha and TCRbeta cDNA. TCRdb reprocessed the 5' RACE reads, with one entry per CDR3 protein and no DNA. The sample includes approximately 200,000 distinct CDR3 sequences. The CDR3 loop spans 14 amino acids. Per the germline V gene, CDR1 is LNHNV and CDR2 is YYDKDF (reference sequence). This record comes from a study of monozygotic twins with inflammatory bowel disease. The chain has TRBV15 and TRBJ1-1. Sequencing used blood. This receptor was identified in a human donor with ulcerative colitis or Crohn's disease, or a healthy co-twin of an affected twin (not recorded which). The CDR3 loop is CATSWGRAGSEAFF.